The 3 T cell receptor beta chains presented below share a single source sample, sequenced in a study of tumor-infiltrating lymphocytes in localized non-small cell lung cancer. Profiling relied on immunoSEQ multiplex PCR, and the TCRdb table lists in-frame clones only, not all of them. The sample consists of 9,300 or so clones, roughly 75% of them appearing once. Material: uninvolved lung tissue not adjacent to the tumor. All receptors derive from a human donor with non-small cell lung cancer.

The chain uses TRBV30 and TRBJ2-1; 13 bases are shared with TRBD2. The ends lost 0 bases at V and 4 bases at J; junction bases unmatched: 0. Germline V lookup: CDR1 GTSNPN, CDR2 SVGIG (reference sequence). This CDR3 is built from 15 residues. The CDR3 here is CAWSVLAGGYNEQFF. The DNA of the CDR3 is TGTGCCTGGAGTGTACTAGCGGGAGGGTACAATGAGCAGTTCTTC.

The J gene is TRBJ2-1, the V gene TRBV7-3; possible D gene TRBD2, 6 bases. The germline CDR1 and CDR2 sequences are SGHTA and FQGTGA. The CDR3 has 13 residues. Trimming shortened V by 4 bases and J by 8 bases, and 12 bases separated the two germline ends. CDR3 bases: TGTGCCAGCAGCTCGGGAGACTGGGATGAGCAGTTCTTC. It yields the protein CASSSGDWDEQFF. The complete variable domain, with remaining parts taken from reference TRBV7-3 and TRBJ2-1, reads GAGVSQTPSNKVTEKGKYVELRCDPISGHTALYWYRQSLGQGPEFLIYFQGTGAADDSGLPNDRFFAVRPEGSVSTLKIQRTERGDSAVYLCASSSGDWDEQFFGPGTRLTVL.

J is TRBJ1-5 and V is TRBV10-3; TRBD1 aligns across 8 bases. The CDR3 totals 14 residues. Germline V CDR1 and CDR2: ENHRY, SYGVKD. V gave up 11 bases and J gave up 0 bases; unmatched junction bases: 6. CDR3 bases: TGTGCCGTTCAGACAGGGGATAGCAATCAGCCCCAGCATTTT. Translated: CAVQTGDSNQPQHF.